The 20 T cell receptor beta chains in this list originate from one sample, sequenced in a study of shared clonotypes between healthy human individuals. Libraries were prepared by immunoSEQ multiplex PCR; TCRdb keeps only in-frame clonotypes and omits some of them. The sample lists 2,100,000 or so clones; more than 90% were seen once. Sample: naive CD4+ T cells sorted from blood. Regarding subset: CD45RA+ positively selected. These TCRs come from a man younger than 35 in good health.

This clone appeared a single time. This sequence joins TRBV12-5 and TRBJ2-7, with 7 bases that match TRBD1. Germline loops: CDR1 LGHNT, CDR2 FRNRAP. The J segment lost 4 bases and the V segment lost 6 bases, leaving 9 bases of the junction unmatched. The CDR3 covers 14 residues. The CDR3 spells CASGPNRGVYEQYF. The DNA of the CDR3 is TGTGCTAGTGGCCCCAACAGGGGAGTGTACGAGCAGTACTTC.

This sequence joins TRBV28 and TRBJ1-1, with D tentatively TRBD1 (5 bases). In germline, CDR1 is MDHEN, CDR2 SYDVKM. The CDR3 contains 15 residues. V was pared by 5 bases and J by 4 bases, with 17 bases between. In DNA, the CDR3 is TGTGCCAGCAGTCAACCCAGGGTGGCACGCACTGAAGCTTTCTTT. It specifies CASSQPRVARTEAFF.

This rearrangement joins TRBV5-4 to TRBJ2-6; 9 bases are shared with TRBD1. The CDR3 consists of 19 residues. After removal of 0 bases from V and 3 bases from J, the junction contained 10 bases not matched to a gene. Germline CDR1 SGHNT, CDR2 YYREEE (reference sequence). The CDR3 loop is CASSLGLQTGGFGANVLTF. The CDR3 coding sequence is TGTGCCAGCAGCTTGGGGTTACAGACAGGGGGTTTTGGGGCCAACGTCCTGACTTTC.

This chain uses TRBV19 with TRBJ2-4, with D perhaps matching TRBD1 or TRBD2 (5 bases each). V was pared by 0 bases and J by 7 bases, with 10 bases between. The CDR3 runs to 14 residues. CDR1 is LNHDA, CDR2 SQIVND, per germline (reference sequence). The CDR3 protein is CASSIEEGFNIQYF. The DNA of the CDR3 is TGTGCCAGTAGTATAGAAGAGGGGTTCAACATTCAGTACTTC.

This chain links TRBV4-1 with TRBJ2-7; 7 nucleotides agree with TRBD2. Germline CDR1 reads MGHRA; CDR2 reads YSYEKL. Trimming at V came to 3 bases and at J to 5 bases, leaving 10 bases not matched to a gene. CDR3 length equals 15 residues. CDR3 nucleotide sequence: TGCGCCAGCAGCCAGGCGAATTCCGGGACTAACGAGCAGTACTTC. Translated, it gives CASSQANSGTNEQYF.

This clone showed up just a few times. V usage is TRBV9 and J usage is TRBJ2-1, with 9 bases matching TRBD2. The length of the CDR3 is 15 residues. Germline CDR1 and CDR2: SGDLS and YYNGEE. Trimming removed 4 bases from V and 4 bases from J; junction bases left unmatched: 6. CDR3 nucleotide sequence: TGTGCCAGCAGCCCCGGGACTAGCCGATACAATGAGCAGTTCTTC. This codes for CASSPGTSRYNEQFF.

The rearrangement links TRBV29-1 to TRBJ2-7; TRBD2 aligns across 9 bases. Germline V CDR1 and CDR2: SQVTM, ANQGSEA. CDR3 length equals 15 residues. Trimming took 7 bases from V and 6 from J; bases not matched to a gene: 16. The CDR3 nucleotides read TGCAGCGGGAGAGCGTCTAGCGGGGAGAGCTCCGAGCAGTACTTC. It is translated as CSGRASSGESSEQYF.

CDR3 protein: CASRETGSKTQYF. Here the CDR3 DNA reads TGCGCCAGCAGAGAGACAGGGTCCAAGACCCAGTACTTC. The chain uses TRBV5-1 and TRBJ2-5, with TRBD1 identical over 7 bases. The germline CDR1 and CDR2 sequences are SGHRS and YFSETQ. V was clipped by 5 bases and J by 6 bases; unmatched bases: 7. This CDR3 contains 13 residues.

The CDR3 DNA sequence: TGTGCCAGCAGCTCTTTAGTCCGGGGGGGCACTGAAGCTTTCTTT. This codes for CASSSLVRGGTEAFF. The V call is TRBV7-9, the J call TRBJ1-1; a possible D gene is TRBD1 (5 bases). V was pared by 4 bases and J by 4 bases, with 16 bases between. CDR1 is SEHNR and CDR2 is FQNEAQ in the germline V gene (reference sequence). The length of the CDR3 is 15 residues.

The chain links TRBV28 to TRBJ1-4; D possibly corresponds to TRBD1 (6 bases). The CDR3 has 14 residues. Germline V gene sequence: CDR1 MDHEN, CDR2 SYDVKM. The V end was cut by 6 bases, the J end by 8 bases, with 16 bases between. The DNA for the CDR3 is TGTGCCAGCAGGTTCAGGGGCAACGAAGAAAAACTGTTTTTT. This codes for CASRFRGNEEKLFF.

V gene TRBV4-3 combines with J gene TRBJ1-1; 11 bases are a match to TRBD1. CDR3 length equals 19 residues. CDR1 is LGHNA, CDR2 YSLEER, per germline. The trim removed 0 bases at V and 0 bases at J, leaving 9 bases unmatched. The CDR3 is CASSQDLPGQGDMNTEAFF. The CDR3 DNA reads TGCGCCAGCAGCCAAGATCTGCCGGGACAGGGGGACATGAACACTGAAGCTTTCTTT.

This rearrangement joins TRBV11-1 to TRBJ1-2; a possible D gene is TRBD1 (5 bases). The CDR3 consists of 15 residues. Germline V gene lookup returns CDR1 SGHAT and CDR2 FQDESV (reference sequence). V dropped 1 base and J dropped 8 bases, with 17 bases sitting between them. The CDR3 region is CASSLEGTLSLGYTF. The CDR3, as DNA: TGTGCCAGCAGCTTAGAGGGGACCCTTTCTTTGGGCTACACCTTC.

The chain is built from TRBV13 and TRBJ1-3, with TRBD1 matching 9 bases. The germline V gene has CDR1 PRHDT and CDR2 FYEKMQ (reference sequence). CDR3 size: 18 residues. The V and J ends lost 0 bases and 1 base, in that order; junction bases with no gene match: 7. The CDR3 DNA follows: TGTGCCAGCAGCTTAGGGTGGGGGACAGGGAGTTCTGGAAACACCATATATTTT. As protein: CASSLGWGTGSSGNTIYF. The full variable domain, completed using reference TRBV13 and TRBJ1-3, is AAGVIQSPRHLIKEKRETATLKCYPIPRHDTVYWYQQGPGQDPQFLISFYEKMQSDKGSIPDRFSAQQFSDYHSELNMSSLELGDSALYFCASSLGWGTGSSGNTIYFGEGSWLTVV.

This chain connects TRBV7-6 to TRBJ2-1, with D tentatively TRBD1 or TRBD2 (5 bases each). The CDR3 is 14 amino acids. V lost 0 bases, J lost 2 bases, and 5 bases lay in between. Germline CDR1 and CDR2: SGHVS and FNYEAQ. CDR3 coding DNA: TGTGCCAGCAGCTTAGCGGGGGCCTACAATGAGCAGTTCTTC. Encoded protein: CASSLAGAYNEQFF.

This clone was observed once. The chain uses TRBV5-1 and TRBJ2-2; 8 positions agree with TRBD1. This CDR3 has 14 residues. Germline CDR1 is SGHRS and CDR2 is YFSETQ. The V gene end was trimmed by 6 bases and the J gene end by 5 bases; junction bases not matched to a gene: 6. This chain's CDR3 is CASNRDRHTGELFF. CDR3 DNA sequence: TGCGCCAGCAACCGGGACAGGCATACCGGGGAGCTGTTTTTT.

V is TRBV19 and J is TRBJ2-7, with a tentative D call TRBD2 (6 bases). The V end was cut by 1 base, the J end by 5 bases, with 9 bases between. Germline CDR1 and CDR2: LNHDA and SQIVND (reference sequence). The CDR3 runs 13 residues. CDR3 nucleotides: TGTGCCAGTAGTATAGCGGGAGTCGACGAGCAGTACTTC. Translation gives CASSIAGVDEQYF.

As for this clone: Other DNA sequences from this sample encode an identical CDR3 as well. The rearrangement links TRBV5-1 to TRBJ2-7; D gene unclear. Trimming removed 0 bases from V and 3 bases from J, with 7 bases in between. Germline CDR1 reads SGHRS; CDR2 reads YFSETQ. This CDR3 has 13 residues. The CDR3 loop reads CASSLAGNYEQYF. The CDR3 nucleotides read TGCGCCAGCAGCTTGGCAGGAAACTACGAGCAGTACTTC.

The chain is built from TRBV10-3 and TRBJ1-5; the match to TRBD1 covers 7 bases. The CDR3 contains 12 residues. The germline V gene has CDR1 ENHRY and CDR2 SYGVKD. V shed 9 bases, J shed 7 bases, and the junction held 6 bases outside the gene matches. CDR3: CAISTGRQPQHF. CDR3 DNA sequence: TGTGCCATATCGACAGGGCGGCAGCCCCAGCATTTT.

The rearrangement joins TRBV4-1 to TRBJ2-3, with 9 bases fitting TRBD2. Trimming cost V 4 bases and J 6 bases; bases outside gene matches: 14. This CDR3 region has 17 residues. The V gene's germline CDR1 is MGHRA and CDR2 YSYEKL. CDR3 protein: CASSPPSGRGGGDTQYF. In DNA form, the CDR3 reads TGCGCCAGCAGCCCCCCCTCCGGGCGGGGGGGCGGTGATACGCAGTATTTT.

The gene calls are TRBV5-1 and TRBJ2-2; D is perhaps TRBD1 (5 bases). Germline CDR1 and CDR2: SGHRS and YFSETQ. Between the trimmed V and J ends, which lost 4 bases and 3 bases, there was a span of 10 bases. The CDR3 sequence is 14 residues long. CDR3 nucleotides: TGCGCCAGCAGCCCAGGGCTTCACACCGGGGAGCTGTTTTTT. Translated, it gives CASSPGLHTGELFF.